The T cell receptor (beta chain) described here comes from a study of blood T cell repertoires in COVID-19. As for the study in general: Material from acute and convalescent COVID-19 was sourced from the United States, Italy and Spain. T cells, B-cell-depleted T cells, or PBMCs provided the cDNA or gDNA that served as material.

V shed 4 bases and J shed 4 bases, with 5 bases lying between them. The CDR3 runs 12 residues. The germline V gene encodes CDR1 SGHRS and CDR2 YFSETQ. Per the authors' pipeline: Reference gene primer amplification gave nucleated cell count estimates. Produced via immunoSEQ multiplex PCR; TCRdb's table is partial and in-frame only. The D gene and trimming were derived from the DNA, and the V and J assignments and clone size from that table. The sample consists of more than 250,000 clones, around 88% of them appearing once. The sequenced sample consisted of peripheral blood. V usage is TRBV5-1 and J usage is TRBJ2-2; no clear D gene. This TCR was sampled from a woman between 50 and 59 years old with acute or convalescent COVID-19. The CDR3 region has the DNA TGCGCCAGCAGCCATCCCACCGGGGAGCTGTTTTTT. This gives the protein CASSHPTGELFF.